A single sample gave rise to the 6 T cell receptor beta chains below, sequenced in a study of blood T cell repertoires in COVID-19. TCRdb's table, derived via immunoSEQ multiplex PCR, lists solely in-frame clones and lacks some. Of a few hundred thousand clones listed, about 90% are singletons. What was sequenced was PBMCs or T cells enriched from blood (not recorded which). These TCRs come from a woman aged 30 to 39 who had recovered from COVID-19.

This chain links TRBV28 with TRBJ2-7; D unclear. CDR1 MDHEN and CDR2 SYDVKM come from the germline V gene. Trimming took off 4 bases at V and 2 bases at J, with 9 bases between the two ends. The CDR3 runs 13 residues. CDR3 in amino acids: CASSSSTPYEQYF. The CDR3 region has the DNA TGTGCCAGCAGTTCAAGTACACCCTACGAGCAGTACTTC.

The chain has TRBV7-2 and TRBJ1-1; D is possibly TRBD1 (5 bases). The CDR3 is made up of 13 amino acids. The germline V gene encodes CDR1 SGHTA and CDR2 FQGNSA. V lost 4 bases to trimming and J lost 1 base, with 7 bases between them. The CDR3 region is CASSSQGNTEAFF. The CDR3 coding sequence is TGTGCCAGCAGCTCCCAGGGGAACACTGAAGCTTTCTTT.

This chain joins TRBV5-1 and TRBJ2-2; 7 bases line up with TRBD1. This CDR3 is 15 amino acids long. V lost 6 bases to trimming and J lost 4 bases; unmatched junction nucleotides: 9. Looked up from germline, CDR1 is SGHRS and CDR2 is YFSETQ. This chain's CDR3 is CASTGQAGSTGELFF. The CDR3 coding sequence is TGCGCCAGCACAGGACAGGCCGGCTCCACCGGGGAGCTGTTTTTT.

The V and J genes are TRBV6-5 and TRBJ1-2, with 8 bases lining up with TRBD1. V was pared by 6 bases and J by 8 bases, with 8 bases of the junction left unmatched. Germline-derived CDR1 and CDR2 are MNHEY and SVGAGI. The CDR3 is 13 residues long. This CDR3 reads CASRATTGEGYTF. The CDR3, as DNA: TGTGCCAGCAGGGCGACGACAGGGGAAGGCTACACCTTC.

The chain recombines TRBV19 with TRBJ2-7, with 9 bases identical to TRBD1. V trimming: 3 bases; J trimming: 2 bases; junction bases outside the gene matches: 2. Germline loops: CDR1 LNHDA, CDR2 SQIVND (reference sequence). This CDR3 comprises 14 residues. CDR3 residues: CASSMRQGAYEQYF. As DNA, the CDR3 is TGTGCCAGTAGTATGAGACAGGGGGCCTACGAGCAGTACTTC.

The V call is TRBV2, the J call TRBJ2-5; D is ambiguous. There are 12 residues in the CDR3. V was cut by 7 bases and J by 6 bases, with 12 bases left in between. CDR1 and CDR2 from the germline V gene are SNHLY and FYNNEI. The CDR3 loop reads CASTGSEKTQYF. The CDR3 DNA follows: TGTGCCAGCACTGGTAGTGAAAAGACCCAGTACTTC.